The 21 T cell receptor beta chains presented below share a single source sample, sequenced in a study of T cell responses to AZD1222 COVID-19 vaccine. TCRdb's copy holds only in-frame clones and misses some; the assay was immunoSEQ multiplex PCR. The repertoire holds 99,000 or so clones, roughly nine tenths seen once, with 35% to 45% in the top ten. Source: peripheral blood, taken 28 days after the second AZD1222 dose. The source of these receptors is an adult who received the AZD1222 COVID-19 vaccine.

CDR3 sequence reads: CASSLASPASSGANVLTF. The CDR3 DNA reads as TGCGCCAGCAGCTTGGCAAGCCCAGCGTCCTCTGGGGCCAACGTCCTGACTTTC. The chain links TRBV5-1 to TRBJ2-6; no firm D call. Germline V gene sequence: CDR1 SGHRS, CDR2 YFSETQ. V lost 0 bases to trimming and J lost 0 bases, with 13 bases between them. This CDR3 region has 18 residues.

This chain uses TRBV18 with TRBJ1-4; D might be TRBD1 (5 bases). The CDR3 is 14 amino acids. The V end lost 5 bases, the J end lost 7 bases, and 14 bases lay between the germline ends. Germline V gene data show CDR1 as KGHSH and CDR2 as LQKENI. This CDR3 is CASSGTLDGEKLFF. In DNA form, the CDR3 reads TGTGCCAGCTCAGGGACGTTGGACGGTGAAAAACTGTTTTTT. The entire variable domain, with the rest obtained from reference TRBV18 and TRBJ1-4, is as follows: NAGVMQNPRHLVRRRGQEARLRCSPMKGHSHVYWYRQLPEEGLKFMVYLQKENIIDESGMPKERFSAEFPKEGPSILRIQQVVRGDSAAYFCASSGTLDGEKLFFGSGTQLSVL.

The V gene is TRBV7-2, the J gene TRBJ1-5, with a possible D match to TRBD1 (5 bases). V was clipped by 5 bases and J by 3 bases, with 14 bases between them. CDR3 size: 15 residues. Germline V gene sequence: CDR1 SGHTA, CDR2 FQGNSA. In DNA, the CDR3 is TGTGCCAGCAGCAGCTCCGGGACCTCCAATCAGCCCCAGCATTTT. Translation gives CASSSSGTSNQPQHF.

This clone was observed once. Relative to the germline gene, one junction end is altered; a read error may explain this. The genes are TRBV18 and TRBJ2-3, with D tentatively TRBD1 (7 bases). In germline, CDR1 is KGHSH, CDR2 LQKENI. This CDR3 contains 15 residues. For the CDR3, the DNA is TGTGCCAGCTCACCAACTCAGGGGGGCACCGATACGCAGTATTTT. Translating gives CASSPTQGGTDTQYF.

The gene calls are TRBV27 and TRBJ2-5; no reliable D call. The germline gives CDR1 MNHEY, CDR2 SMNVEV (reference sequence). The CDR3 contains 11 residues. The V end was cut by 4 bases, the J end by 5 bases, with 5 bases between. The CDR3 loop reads CASSSSETQYF. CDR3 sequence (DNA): TGTGCCAGCAGTTCGTCCGAGACCCAGTACTTC.

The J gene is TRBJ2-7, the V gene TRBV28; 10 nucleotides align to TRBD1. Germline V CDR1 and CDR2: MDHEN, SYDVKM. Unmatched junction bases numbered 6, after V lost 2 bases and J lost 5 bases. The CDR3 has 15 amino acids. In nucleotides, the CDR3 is TGTGCCAGCAGTTTACCGGGACAGGGGAGCCACGAGCAGTACTTC. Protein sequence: CASSLPGQGSHEQYF.

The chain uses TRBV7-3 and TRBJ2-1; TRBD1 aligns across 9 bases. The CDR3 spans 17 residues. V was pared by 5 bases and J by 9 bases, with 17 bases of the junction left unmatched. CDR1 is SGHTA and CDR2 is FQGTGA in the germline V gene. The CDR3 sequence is CASSPFVIGTGQSEQFF. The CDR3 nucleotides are TGTGCCAGCAGCCCCTTCGTCATAGGGACAGGGCAAAGTGAGCAGTTCTTC.

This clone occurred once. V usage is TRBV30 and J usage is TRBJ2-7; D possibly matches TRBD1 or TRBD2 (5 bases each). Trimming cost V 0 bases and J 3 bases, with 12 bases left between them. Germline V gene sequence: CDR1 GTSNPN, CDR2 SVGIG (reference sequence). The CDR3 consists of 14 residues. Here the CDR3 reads CAWSVGTGYYEQYF. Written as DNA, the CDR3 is TGTGCCTGGAGTGTCGGGACGGGGTACTACGAGCAGTACTTC.

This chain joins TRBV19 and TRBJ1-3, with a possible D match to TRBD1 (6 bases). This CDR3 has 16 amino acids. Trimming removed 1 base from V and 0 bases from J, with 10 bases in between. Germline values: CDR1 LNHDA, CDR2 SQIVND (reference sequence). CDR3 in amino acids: CASSIVRTASGNTIYF. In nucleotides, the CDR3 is TGTGCCAGTAGTATAGTCCGGACAGCCTCTGGAAACACCATATATTTT.

The CDR3: CATSRATGPNTGELFF. Here the CDR3 DNA reads TGTGCCACCAGCAGAGCTACAGGGCCGAACACCGGGGAGCTGTTTTTT. The V and J genes are TRBV15 and TRBJ2-2; weak D call: TRBD1 (6 bases). Trimming removed 1 base from V and 0 bases from J, with 9 bases in between. Germline-derived CDR1 and CDR2 are LNHNV and YYDKDF (reference sequence). The CDR3 is 16 residues long. The entire variable domain, with the rest obtained from reference TRBV15 and TRBJ2-2, is as follows: DAMVIQNPRYQVTQFGKPVTLSCSQTLNHNVMYWYQQKSSQAPKLLFHYYDKDFNNEADTPDNFQSRRPNTSFCFLDIRSPGLGDTAMYLCATSRATGPNTGELFFGEGSRLTVL.

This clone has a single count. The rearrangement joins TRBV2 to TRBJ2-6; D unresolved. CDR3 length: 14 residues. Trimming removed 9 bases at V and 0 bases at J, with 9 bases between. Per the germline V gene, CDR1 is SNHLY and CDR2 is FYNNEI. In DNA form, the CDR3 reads TGTGCCAGTCGATTGGCCTCTGGGGCCAACGTCCTGACTTTC. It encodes CASRLASGANVLTF.

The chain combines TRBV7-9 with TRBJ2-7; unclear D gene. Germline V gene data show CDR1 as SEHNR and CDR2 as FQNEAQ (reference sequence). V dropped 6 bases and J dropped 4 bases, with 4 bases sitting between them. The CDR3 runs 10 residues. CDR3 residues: CASRPYEQYF. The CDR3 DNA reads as TGTGCCAGCAGGCCATACGAGCAGTACTTC.

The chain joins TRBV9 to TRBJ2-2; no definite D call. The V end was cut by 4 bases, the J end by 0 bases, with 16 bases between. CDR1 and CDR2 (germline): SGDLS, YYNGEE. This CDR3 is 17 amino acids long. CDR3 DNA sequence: TGTGCCAGCAGCCCCCTCGGTTGGCAACCGAACACCGGGGAGCTGTTTTTT. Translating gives CASSPLGWQPNTGELFF.

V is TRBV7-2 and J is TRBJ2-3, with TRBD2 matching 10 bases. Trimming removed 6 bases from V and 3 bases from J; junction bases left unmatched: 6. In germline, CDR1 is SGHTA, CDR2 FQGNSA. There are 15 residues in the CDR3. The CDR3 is CASRSLAGRTDTQYF. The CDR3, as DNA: TGTGCCAGCAGGTCACTAGCGGGACGGACAGATACGCAGTATTTT.

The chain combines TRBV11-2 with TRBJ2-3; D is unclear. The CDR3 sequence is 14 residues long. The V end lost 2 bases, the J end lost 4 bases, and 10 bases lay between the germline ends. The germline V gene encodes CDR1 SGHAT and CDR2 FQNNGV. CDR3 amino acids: CASSLTPGADTQYF. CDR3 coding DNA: TGTGCCAGCAGCTTAACACCCGGCGCAGATACGCAGTATTTT.

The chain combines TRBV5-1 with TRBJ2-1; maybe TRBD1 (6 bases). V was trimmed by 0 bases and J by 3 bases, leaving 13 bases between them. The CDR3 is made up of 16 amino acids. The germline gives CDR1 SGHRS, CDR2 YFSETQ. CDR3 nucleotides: TGCGCCAGCAGCTTGGCCGCAGGGGTCAGCTACAATGAGCAGTTCTTC. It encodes CASSLAAGVSYNEQFF.

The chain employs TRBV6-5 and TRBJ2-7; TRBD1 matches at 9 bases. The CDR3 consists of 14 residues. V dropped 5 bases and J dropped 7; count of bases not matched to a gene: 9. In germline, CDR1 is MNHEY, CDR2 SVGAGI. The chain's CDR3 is CASSSPDRGKEQYF. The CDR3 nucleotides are TGTGCCAGCAGTAGTCCGGACAGGGGTAAAGAGCAGTACTTC.

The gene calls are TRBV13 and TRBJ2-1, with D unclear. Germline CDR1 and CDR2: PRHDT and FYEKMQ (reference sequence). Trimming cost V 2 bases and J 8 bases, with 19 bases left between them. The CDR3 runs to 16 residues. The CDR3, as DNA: TGTGCCAGCAGCTTATCAAGGGCCCCGCCTTGGGATGAGCAGTTCTTC. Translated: CASSLSRAPPWDEQFF.

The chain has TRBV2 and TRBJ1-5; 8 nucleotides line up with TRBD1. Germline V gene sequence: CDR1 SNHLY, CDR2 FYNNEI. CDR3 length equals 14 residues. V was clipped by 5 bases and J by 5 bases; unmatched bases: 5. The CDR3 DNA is TGTGCCAGCAGTTCCGACAGGGGAGATCAGCCCCAGCATTTT. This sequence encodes CASSSDRGDQPQHF.

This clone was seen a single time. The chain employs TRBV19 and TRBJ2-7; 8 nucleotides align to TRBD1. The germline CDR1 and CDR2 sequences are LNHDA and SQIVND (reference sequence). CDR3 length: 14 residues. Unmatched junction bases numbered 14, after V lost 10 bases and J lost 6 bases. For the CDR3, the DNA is TGTGCCACCTCACTGGGGCAGGGGGCGCGCGAGCAGTACTTC. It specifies CATSLGQGAREQYF.

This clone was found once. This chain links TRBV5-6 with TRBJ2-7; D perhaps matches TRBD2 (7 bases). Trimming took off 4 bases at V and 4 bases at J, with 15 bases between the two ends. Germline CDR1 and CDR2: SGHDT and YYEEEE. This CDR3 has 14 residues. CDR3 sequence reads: CASSDLGGRYEQYF. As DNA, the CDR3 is TGTGCCAGCAGCGACCTCGGGGGGCGATACGAGCAGTACTTC. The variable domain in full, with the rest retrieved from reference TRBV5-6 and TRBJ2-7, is DAGVTQSPTHLIKTRGQQVTLRCSPKSGHDTVSWYQQALGQGPQFIFQYYEEEERQRGNFPDRFSGHQFPNYSSELNVNALLLGDSALYLCASSDLGGRYEQYFGPGTRLTVT.